The 27 T cell receptor beta chains reported below all come from one sample, sequenced in a study of T cells in Graves' hyperthyroidism and ophthalmopathy (dated by TCRdb to the late 2010s). The library was made by multiplex PCR. TCRdb names Illumina HiSeq 2000 as the instrument used. The TCR beta CDR3 regions were amplified from RNA transcripts. For the first round of RT-PCR on the TCR CDR3, the HTBI primer set was used together with the Qiagen OneStep RT-PCR kit. TCRdb reprocessing: public reads trimmed at Q25 with fastp, clones called with MiXCR, in-frame beta chains kept. Identical CDR3 proteins give one entry, which carries the most common genes and DNA. This sample holds roughly 300,000 distinct CDR3 sequences; around a quarter were observed only once. Around 30% of the sample lies in the top ten. The sample taken for sequencing was blood. The receptor set was obtained from a man aged 40-55 years with Graves' hyperthyroidism that later progressed to Graves' ophthalmopathy.

The rearrangement joins TRBV12-3 or TRBV12-4 to TRBJ2-2, with 11 bases that match TRBD1. With V trimmed by 1 base and J by 7 bases, 11 bases remained unmatched. This CDR3 is built from 18 residues. This CDR3 reads CASSLDVGQGALSGELFF. The CDR3 nucleotides read TGTGCCAGCAGTTTAGACGTAGGACAGGGGGCGCTTAGCGGGGAGCTGTTTTTT.

This clonotype was observed many times. The genes are TRBV29-1 and TRBJ2-7, with D possibly matching TRBD2 (7 bases). Germline CDR1 SQVTM, CDR2 ANQGSEA. Trimming stripped 4 bases from V and 4 bases from J, with 14 bases between. The CDR3 covers 13 residues. CDR3 nucleotides: TGCAGCGTTGTTGGCGGGGGCTTGTACGAGCAGTACTTC. Protein product: CSVVGGGLYEQYF.

This clonotype was observed many times. The chain employs TRBV5-1 and TRBJ1-2; no reliable D call. Trimming took 6 bases from V and 8 from J, leaving 14 bases between them. The V gene's germline CDR1 is SGHRS and CDR2 YFSETQ. This CDR3 is 12 amino acids long. Here the CDR3 reads CASTPDMGGYTF. The DNA of the CDR3 is TGCGCCAGCACCCCTGATATGGGCGGCTACACCTTC.

This chain joins TRBV6-1 and TRBJ2-7; 10 bases are a match to TRBD2. The trim removed 1 base at V and 6 bases at J, leaving 6 bases unmatched. CDR3 size: 15 residues. Germline loops: CDR1 MNHNS, CDR2 SASEGT. The CDR3 region has the DNA TGTGCCAGCAGTGAAGGTCTAGCGGGAGCTTTCGAGCAGTACTTC. Protein: CASSEGLAGAFEQYF.

The chain has TRBV30 and TRBJ2-5; unclear D gene. With 2 bases removed from V and 0 bases from J, the gap between germline ends came to 4 bases. CDR3 size: 12 residues. Germline V gene sequence: CDR1 GTSNPN, CDR2 SVGIG (reference sequence). The CDR3 DNA follows: TGTGCCTGGAGTACTCACCAAGAGACCCAGTACTTC. Translating gives CAWSTHQETQYF.

To note about this clonotype: A much larger clone is a single base away; this may be a read error. The rearrangement uses TRBV20-1 and TRBJ2-5; TRBD1 matches 11 bases. Germline values: CDR1 DFQATT, CDR2 SNEGSKA (reference sequence). The CDR3 is made up of 13 amino acids. CDR3 region: CSAGQGGQETRYF. Here the CDR3 DNA reads TGCAGTGCGGGACAGGGGGGGCAAGAGACCCGGTACTTC.

This clonotype was recorded once. The rearrangement joins TRBV12-3 or TRBV12-4 to TRBJ1-1; perhaps TRBD1 as D (6 bases). V gave up 6 bases and J gave up 1 base, with 21 bases separating them. The length of the CDR3 is 17 residues. Here the CDR3 DNA reads TGTGCCAGCAGATTCGAGGGGGGGGCACCGCGGAACACTGAAGCTTTCTTT. This codes for CASRFEGGAPRNTEAFF.

This clonotype occurred many times. The chain uses TRBV6-2 or TRBV6-3 and TRBJ1-1; D ambiguous. CDR1 is MNHEY, CDR2 SVGEGT, per germline. The CDR3 runs to 14 residues. The germline V and J ends were trimmed by 6 bases and 1 base, with 12 bases remaining between them. CDR3 in amino acids: CASRNGNWNTEAFF. The DNA for the CDR3 is TGTGCCAGCAGGAACGGGAATTGGAACACTGAAGCTTTCTTT.

This clonotype occurred many times. The rearrangement links TRBV29-1 to TRBJ2-7, with D uncertain. This CDR3 has 12 amino acids. V shed 5 bases and J shed 1 base, with 9 bases lying between them. CDR1 and CDR2 (germline): SQVTM, ANQGSEA. The CDR3 reads CSVRRDSYEQYF. The CDR3 nucleotides read TGCAGCGTTAGGCGCGATTCCTACGAGCAGTACTTC.

The chain joins TRBV7-2 to TRBJ2-2, with D perhaps TRBD2 (6 bases). In germline, CDR1 is SGHTA, CDR2 FQGNSA. Trimming pared 5 bases from V and 1 base from J, leaving 11 bases between. This CDR3 spans 15 amino acids. The CDR3 DNA is TGTGCCAGCAGCATGGGACTCTGGAACACCGGGGAGCTGTTTTTT. Its protein is CASSMGLWNTGELFF.

This clonotype has more than one count but fewer than ten. The V gene is TRBV7-2, the J gene TRBJ1-1, with D unclear. Deletions cut 0 bases from V and 5 bases from J, with 13 bases between. There are 15 residues in the CDR3. The germline V gene encodes CDR1 SGHTA and CDR2 FQGNSA. The CDR3 loop is CASSLAKGVGTEAFF. Written as DNA, the CDR3 is TGTGCCAGCAGCTTAGCGAAGGGAGTGGGGACTGAAGCTTTCTTT.

In DNA form, the CDR3 reads TGCAGTGCTAGCAAGACTAGCGGGGGCCTCCAAGAGACCCAGTACTTC. This gives the protein CSASKTSGGLQETQYF. The chain has TRBV20-1 and TRBJ2-5, with 12 bases identical to TRBD2. The CDR3 is 16 residues long. Looked up from germline, CDR1 is DFQATT and CDR2 is SNEGSKA (reference sequence). Trimming removed 3 bases from V and 1 base from J; junction bases left unmatched: 6.

V usage is TRBV20-1 and J usage is TRBJ2-5, with unresolved D. The CDR3 loop spans 13 amino acids. V lost 6 bases and J lost 0, with 11 bases in between. Germline V gives CDR1 DFQATT, CDR2 SNEGSKA (reference sequence). CDR3 sequence: CSALPAHQETQYF. DNA of the CDR3: TGCAGTGCCCTACCGGCACACCAAGAGACCCAGTACTTC.

In this sample, this clonotype turned up many times. J is TRBJ1-2 and V is TRBV29-1; the D is unclear. V was pared by 2 bases and J by 4 bases, with 11 bases between. Germline lookup yields CDR1 SQVTM and CDR2 ANQGSEA. The CDR3 is 13 residues long. CDR3 coding DNA: TGCAGCGTTGAAACTTTAAGCCGCTATGGCTACACCTTC. The encoded protein is CSVETLSRYGYTF.

This clonotype came up many times. This chain uses TRBV19 with TRBJ1-1; the D is unclear. CDR1 and CDR2 from the germline V gene are LNHDA and SQIVND (reference sequence). V was cut by 3 bases and J by 1 base, with 9 bases left in between. The CDR3 spans 14 residues. CDR3 residues: CASSITGKNTEAFF. The CDR3 DNA reads as TGTGCCAGTAGTATTACTGGAAAGAACACTGAAGCTTTCTTT.

This chain joins TRBV28 and TRBJ2-7; 7 nucleotides match TRBD2. The germline V gene encodes CDR1 MDHEN and CDR2 SYDVKM. V trimming: 3 bases; J trimming: 3 bases; junction bases outside the gene matches: 8. CDR3 length: 15 amino acids. The CDR3 bases are TGTGCCAGCAGTTTTGGGTCTAGCGGCGTCTACGAGCAGTACTTC. Translating gives CASSFGSSGVYEQYF.

This clonotype was seen many times. The rearrangement uses TRBV10-3 and TRBJ2-7; 9 bases fit TRBD1. The CDR3 extends over 14 amino acids. CDR1 is ENHRY, CDR2 SYGVKD, per germline. V lost 5 bases to trimming and J lost 5 bases; unmatched junction nucleotides: 7. Written as DNA, the CDR3 is TGTGCCATCAGTACCGGGACAGGGACCCACGAGCAGTACTTC. Translated, it gives CAISTGTGTHEQYF.

This clonotype has ten or more counts. The chain joins TRBV6-1 to TRBJ2-7; a weak D match, TRBD1 (6 bases). The CDR3 totals 15 residues. The V gene's germline CDR1 is MNHNS and CDR2 SASEGT. V lost 0 bases, J lost 3 bases, and 12 bases lay in between. CDR3 in DNA: TGTGCCAGCAGTGAAGCGGCGACAGGATACTACGAGCAGTACTTC. Residues: CASSEAATGYYEQYF.

This rearrangement joins TRBV2 to TRBJ2-7, with TRBD2 as a possible D gene (6 bases). The V and J ends lost 4 bases and 4 bases respectively, with 11 bases between them. CDR1 is SNHLY, CDR2 FYNNEI, per germline. This CDR3 is built from 13 residues. The CDR3 region has the DNA TGTGCCAGCAGTGTAGCGGAACAATACGAGCAGTACTTC. The encoded protein is CASSVAEQYEQYF.

This clonotype has a count of ten or more. This chain joins TRBV12-3 or TRBV12-4 and TRBJ1-1; D perhaps matches TRBD1 (6 bases). This CDR3 has 14 residues. The V gene lost 0 bases and the J gene lost 4 bases, with 9 bases spanning the gap. The CDR3 is CASSLAGAGTEAFF. CDR3 coding DNA: TGTGCCAGCAGTTTAGCGGGGGCCGGCACTGAAGCTTTCTTT.

The chain has TRBV28 and TRBJ1-1; the D is unclear. This CDR3 spans 14 amino acids. Germline CDR1 reads MDHEN; CDR2 reads SYDVKM. V lost 0 bases and J 1 base, leaving 6 bases between the germline ends. CDR3 nucleotides: TGTGCCAGCAGTTTATGGAAATCGAACACTGAAGCTTTCTTT. Translated: CASSLWKSNTEAFF.

V and J are TRBV28 and TRBJ2-7, with D possibly TRBD2 on 6 matching bases. CDR1 and CDR2 (germline): MDHEN, SYDVKM. V was clipped by 3 bases and J by 0 bases, with 12 bases between them. The CDR3 totals 15 residues. The CDR3 spells CASSLTGLNSYEQYF. DNA for the CDR3: TGTGCCAGCAGTTTGACGGGACTCAACTCCTACGAGCAGTACTTC. The complete variable domain, with remaining parts taken from reference TRBV28 and TRBJ2-7, reads DVKVTQSSRYLVKRTGEKVFLECVQDMDHENMFWYRQDPGLGLRLIYFSYDVKMKEKGDIPEGYSVSREKKERFSLILESASTNQTSMYLCASSLTGLNSYEQYFGPGTRLTVT.

V gene TRBV12-3 or TRBV12-4 combines with J gene TRBJ1-1; D is unresolved. V was cut by 2 bases and J by 1 base, with 11 bases left in between. The CDR3 contains 15 residues. The CDR3 nucleotides are TGTGCCAGCAGTTTAAGGCCCGGTAAGAACACTGAAGCTTTCTTT. This translates into CASSLRPGKNTEAFF.

This clonotype was seen many times. The chain links TRBV6-5 to TRBJ2-5, with D perhaps matching TRBD1 (6 bases). The CDR3 length is 14 residues. Trimming shortened V by 4 bases and J by 5 bases, and 14 bases separated the two germline ends. The V gene's germline CDR1 is MNHEY and CDR2 SVGAGI. The CDR3 protein is CASSSGDNRETQYF. DNA for the CDR3: TGTGCCAGCAGTTCCGGGGACAACAGGGAGACCCAGTACTTC.

This clonotype has ten or more counts. CDR3 sequence reads: CASSSSFVLNTEAFF. The CDR3 DNA sequence: TGTGCCAGCAGCTCTTCCTTCGTACTGAACACTGAAGCTTTCTTT. This chain joins TRBV11-2 and TRBJ1-1; no clear D gene. CDR1 is SGHAT and CDR2 is FQNNGV in the germline V gene. CDR3 length: 15 amino acids. Trimming pared 4 bases from V and 0 bases from J, leaving 12 bases between.

A few counts support this clonotype. The rearrangement uses TRBV6-2 or TRBV6-3 and TRBJ2-7, with D perhaps TRBD2 (6 bases). Germline lookup yields CDR1 MNHEY and CDR2 SVGEGT. The CDR3 extends over 16 amino acids. Trimming stripped 4 bases from V and 3 bases from J, with 19 bases between. The CDR3 DNA sequence: TGTGCCAGCAGTTCCCCGACTAGTGAAACTGACTACGAGCAGTACTTC. Protein product: CASSSPTSETDYEQYF.

This sequence joins TRBV6-1 and TRBJ2-1; D ambiguous. The CDR3 is made up of 13 amino acids. Germline assignment: CDR1 MNHNS and CDR2 SASEGT. The V and J ends lost 4 bases and 4 bases respectively, with 8 bases between them. For the CDR3, the DNA is TGTGCCAGCAGTGCCGCTGAATACAATGAGCAGTTCTTC. Its translation: CASSAAEYNEQFF.